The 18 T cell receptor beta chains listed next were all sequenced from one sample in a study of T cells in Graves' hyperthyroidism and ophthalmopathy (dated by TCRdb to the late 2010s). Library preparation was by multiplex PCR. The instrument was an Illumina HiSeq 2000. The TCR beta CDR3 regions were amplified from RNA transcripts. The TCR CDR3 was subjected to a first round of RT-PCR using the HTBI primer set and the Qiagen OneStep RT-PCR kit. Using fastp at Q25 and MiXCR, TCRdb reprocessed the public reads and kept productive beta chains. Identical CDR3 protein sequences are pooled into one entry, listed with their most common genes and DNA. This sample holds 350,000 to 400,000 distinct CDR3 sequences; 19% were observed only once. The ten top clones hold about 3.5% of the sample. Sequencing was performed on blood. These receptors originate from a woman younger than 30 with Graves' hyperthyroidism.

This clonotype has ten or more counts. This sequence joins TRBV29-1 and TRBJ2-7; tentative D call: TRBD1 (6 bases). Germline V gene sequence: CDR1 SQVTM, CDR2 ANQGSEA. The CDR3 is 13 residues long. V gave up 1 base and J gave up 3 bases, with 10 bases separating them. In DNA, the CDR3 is TGCAGCGTTGAAGGGGACATTTTCTACGAGCAGTACTTC. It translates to CSVEGDIFYEQYF.

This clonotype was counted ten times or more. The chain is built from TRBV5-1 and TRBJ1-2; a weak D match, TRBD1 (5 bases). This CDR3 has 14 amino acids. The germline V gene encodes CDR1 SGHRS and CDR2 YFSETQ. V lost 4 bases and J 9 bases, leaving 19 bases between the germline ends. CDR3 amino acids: CASSPGQEDLSYTF. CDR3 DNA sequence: TGCGCCAGCAGCCCAGGACAAGAGGACCTAAGCTACACCTTC.

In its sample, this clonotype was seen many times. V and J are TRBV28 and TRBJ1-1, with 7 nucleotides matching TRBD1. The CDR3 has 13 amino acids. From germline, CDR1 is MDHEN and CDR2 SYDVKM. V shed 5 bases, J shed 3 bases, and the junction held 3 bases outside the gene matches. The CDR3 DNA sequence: TGTGCCAGCAGTACAGGGGTCCACACTGAAGCTTTCTTT. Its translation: CASSTGVHTEAFF.

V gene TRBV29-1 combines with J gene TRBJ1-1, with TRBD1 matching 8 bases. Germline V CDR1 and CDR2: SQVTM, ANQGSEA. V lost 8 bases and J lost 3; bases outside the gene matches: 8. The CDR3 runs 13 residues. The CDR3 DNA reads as TGCAGCATCGATGAGACAGGGGACACTGAAGCTTTCTTT. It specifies CSIDETGDTEAFF.

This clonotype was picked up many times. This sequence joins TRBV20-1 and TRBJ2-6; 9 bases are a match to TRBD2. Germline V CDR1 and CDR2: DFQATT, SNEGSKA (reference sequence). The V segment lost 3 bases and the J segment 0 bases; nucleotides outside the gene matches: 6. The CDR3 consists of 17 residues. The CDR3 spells CSARSLAGHSGANVLTF. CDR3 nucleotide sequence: TGCAGTGCTAGGTCCCTAGCGGGACACTCTGGGGCCAACGTCCTGACTTTC.

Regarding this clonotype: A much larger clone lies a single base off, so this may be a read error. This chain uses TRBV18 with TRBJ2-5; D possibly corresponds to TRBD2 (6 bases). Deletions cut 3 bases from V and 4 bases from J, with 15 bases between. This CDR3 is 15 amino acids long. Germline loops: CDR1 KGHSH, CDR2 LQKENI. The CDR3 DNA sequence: TGTGCCAGCTCACCGGGACTTAAGGTTCTAGAGACCCAGTACTTC. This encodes CASSPGLKVLETQYF. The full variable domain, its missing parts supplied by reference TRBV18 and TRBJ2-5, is NAGVMQNPRHLVRRRGQEARLRCSPMKGHSHVYWYRQLPEEGLKFMVYLQKENIIDESGMPKERFSAEFPKEGPSILRIQQVVRGDSAAYFCASSPGLKVLETQYFGPGTRLLVL.

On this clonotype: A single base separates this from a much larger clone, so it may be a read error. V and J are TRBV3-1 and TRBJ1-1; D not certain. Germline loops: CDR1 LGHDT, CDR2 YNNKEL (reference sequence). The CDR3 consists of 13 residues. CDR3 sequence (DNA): TGTGCCAGCAGCCAGACTCTCAGGAGATCAGCTTGCTTT. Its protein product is CASSQTLRRSACF.

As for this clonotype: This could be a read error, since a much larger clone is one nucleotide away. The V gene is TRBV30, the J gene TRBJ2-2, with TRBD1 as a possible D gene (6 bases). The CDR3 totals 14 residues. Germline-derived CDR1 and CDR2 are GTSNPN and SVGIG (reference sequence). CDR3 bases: TGTGCCTGGAGTGTCGGCAGGGGCGTCGGGGAGCTGTGTTTT. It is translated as CAWSVGRGVGELCF. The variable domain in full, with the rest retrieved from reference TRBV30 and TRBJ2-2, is SQTIHQWPATLVQPVGSPLSLECTVEGTSNPNLYWYRQAAGRGLQLLFYSVGIGQISSEVPQNLSASRPQDRQFILSSKKLLLSDSGFYLCAWSVGRGVGELCFGEGSRLTVL.

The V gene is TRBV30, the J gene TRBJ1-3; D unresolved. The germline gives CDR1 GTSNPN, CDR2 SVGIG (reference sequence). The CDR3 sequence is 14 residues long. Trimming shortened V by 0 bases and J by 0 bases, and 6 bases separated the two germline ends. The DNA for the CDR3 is TGTGCCTGGAGTGTATTTGGCTCTGGAAACACCATATATTTT. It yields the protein CAWSVFGSGNTIYF.

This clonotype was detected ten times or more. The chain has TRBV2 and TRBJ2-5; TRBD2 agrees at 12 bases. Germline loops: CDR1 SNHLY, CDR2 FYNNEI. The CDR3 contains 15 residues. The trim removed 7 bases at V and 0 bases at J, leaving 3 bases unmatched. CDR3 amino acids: CASKGLAGYQETQYF. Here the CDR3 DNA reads TGTGCCAGCAAAGGACTAGCGGGGTACCAAGAGACCCAGTACTTC.

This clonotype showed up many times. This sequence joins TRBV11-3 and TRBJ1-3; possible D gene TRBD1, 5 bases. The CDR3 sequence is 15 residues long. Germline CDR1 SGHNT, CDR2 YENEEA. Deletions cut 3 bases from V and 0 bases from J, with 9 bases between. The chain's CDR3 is CASSLGRNSGNTIYF. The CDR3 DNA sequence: TGTGCCAGCAGCTTGGGACGGAACTCTGGAAACACCATATATTTT.

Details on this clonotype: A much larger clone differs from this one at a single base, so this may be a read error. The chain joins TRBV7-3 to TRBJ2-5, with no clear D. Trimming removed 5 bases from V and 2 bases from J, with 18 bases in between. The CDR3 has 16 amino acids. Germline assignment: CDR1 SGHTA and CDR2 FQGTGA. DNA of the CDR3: TGTGCCAGCAGCGTAATACCTACGGCGGCGCAAGAGACCCAGTACTTC. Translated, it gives CASSVIPTAAQETQYF.

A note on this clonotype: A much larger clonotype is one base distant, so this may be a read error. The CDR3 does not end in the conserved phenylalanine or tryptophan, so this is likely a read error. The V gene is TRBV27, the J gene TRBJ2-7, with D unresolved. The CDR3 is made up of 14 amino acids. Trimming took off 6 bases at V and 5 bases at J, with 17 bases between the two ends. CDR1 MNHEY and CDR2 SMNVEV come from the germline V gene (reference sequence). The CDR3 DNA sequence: TGTGCCAGCAGCTTCAGCTACCGCAGGAACGAGCAGTACTTG. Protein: CASSFSYRRNEQYL.

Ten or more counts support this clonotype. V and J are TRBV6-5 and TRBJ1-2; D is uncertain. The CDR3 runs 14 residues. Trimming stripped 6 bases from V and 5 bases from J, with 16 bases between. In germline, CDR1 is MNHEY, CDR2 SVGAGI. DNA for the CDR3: TGTGCCAGCAGGTTTAACTCGGTAGGATATGGCTACACCTTC. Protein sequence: CASRFNSVGYGYTF.

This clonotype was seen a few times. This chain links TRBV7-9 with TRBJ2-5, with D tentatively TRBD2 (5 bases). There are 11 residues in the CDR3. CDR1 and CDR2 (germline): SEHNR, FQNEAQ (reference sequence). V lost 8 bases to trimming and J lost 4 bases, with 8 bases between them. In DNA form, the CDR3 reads TGTGCCAGCGGACTCGTAGAGACCCAGTACTTC. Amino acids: CASGLVETQYF.

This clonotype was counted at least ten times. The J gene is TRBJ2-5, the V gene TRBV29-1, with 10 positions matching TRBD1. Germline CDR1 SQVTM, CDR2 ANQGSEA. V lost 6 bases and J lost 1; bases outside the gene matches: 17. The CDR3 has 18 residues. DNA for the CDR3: TGCAGCGTCGTGGGACAGGGGAATGCCATTAAGAGCCAAGAGACCCAGTACTTC. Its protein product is CSVVGQGNAIKSQETQYF.

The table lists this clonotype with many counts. The CDR3: CAIRMTGGMGEQYF. As DNA, the CDR3 is TGTGCCATCAGGATGACAGGGGGCATGGGCGAGCAGTACTTC. The chain couples TRBV10-3 to TRBJ2-7; 10 bases match TRBD1. This CDR3 spans 14 amino acids. Germline V gene sequence: CDR1 ENHRY, CDR2 SYGVKD. V dropped 6 bases and J dropped 6; count of bases not matched to a gene: 8.

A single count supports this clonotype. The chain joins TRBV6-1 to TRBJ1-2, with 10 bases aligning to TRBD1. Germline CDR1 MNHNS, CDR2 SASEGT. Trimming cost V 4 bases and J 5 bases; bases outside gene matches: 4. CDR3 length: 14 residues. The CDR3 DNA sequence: TGTGCCAGCAGTGTGTGGACAGGGGGATATGGCTACACCTTC. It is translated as CASSVWTGGYGYTF.